The rows below give T cell receptor beta chains drawn from one sample of a study of shared clonotypes between healthy human individuals. The assay was immunoSEQ multiplex PCR, and TCRdb's table has in-frame clones only and misses some. The sample has under 1,100,000 clones; around three quarters are singletons. Sequenced material: memory CD4+ T cells from PBMCs. Source of these receptors: a man in his late teens or twenties in good health. Some clones in this sample may be carry-over from other donors' samples. Each CDR3 is given with its conserved first and last residue. Fields, in order: CDR3 length, V gene, J gene, clone size, D gene, CDR3 protein, CDR3 DNA. The D gene is left open where the match is weak. Some rows have no size entry. The others give once, few or many, or a class for an expanded clone.

CDR3 length: 14; V gene: TRBV29-1; J gene: TRBJ1-1; clone size: once; D gene: .; CDR3 protein: CSVPSSALNTEAFF; CDR3 DNA: TGCAGCGTCCCCTCATCGGCCTTGAACACTGAAGCTTTCTTT
CDR3 length: 15; V gene: TRBV28; J gene: TRBJ2-3; clone size: .; D gene: TRBD2; CDR3 protein: CASSKLAGGSDTQYF; CDR3 DNA: TGTGCCAGCAGTAAACTAGCGGGAGGGTCAGATACGCAGTATTTT
CDR3 length: 15; V gene: TRBV2; J gene: TRBJ1-1; clone size: .; D gene: .; CDR3 protein: CASSESGRGGPEAFF; CDR3 DNA: TGTGCCAGCAGCGAGAGCGGCCGGGGTGGCCCTGAAGCTTTCTTT
CDR3 length: 16; V gene: TRBV5-1; J gene: TRBJ2-6; clone size: .; D gene: TRBD2; CDR3 protein: CASSPGRYSGANVLTF; CDR3 DNA: TGCGCCAGCAGCCCCGGGAGGTATTCTGGGGCCAACGTCCTGACTTTC
CDR3 length: 15; V gene: TRBV9; J gene: TRBJ2-1; clone size: .; D gene: .; CDR3 protein: CASSLLGDSYNEQFF; CDR3 DNA: TGTGCCAGCAGCTTACTTGGGGATTCCTACAATGAGCAGTTCTTC
CDR3 length: 13; V gene: TRBV29-1; J gene: TRBJ2-3; clone size: .; D gene: TRBD1; CDR3 protein: CSVRQGRTDTQYF; CDR3 DNA: TGCAGCGTCAGACAGGGCCGCACAGATACGCAGTATTTT
CDR3 length: 17; V gene: TRBV4-2; J gene: TRBJ2-3; clone size: .; D gene: .; CDR3 protein: CASSHPYRGPRGSAANF; CDR3 DNA: TGTGCCAGCAGCCACCCCTACCGGGGGCCTAGGGGTTCGGCTGCCAATTTT
CDR3 length: 15; V gene: TRBV7-2; J gene: TRBJ1-5; clone size: .; D gene: .; CDR3 protein: CASSLKPLSNQPQHF; CDR3 DNA: TGTGCCAGCAGCTTAAAACCGCTTAGCAATCAGCCCCAGCATTTT
CDR3 length: 17; V gene: TRBV5-8; J gene: TRBJ1-4; clone size: .; D gene: .; CDR3 protein: CASSSELAGSTNEKLFF; CDR3 DNA: TGTGCCAGCAGCTCGGAGCTGGCAGGGTCAACTAATGAAAAACTGTTTTTT
CDR3 length: 14; V gene: TRBV5-4; J gene: TRBJ1-1; clone size: .; D gene: .; CDR3 protein: CASSLMGARAEAFF; CDR3 DNA: TGTGCCAGCAGCTTGATGGGGGCGCGGGCTGAAGCTTTCTTT
CDR3 length: 15; V gene: TRBV5-4; J gene: TRBJ1-2; clone size: .; D gene: .; CDR3 protein: CASSLFGAAFYGYTF; CDR3 DNA: TGTGCCAGCAGCCTATTTGGGGCGGCCTTCTATGGCTACACCTTC
CDR3 length: 15; V gene: TRBV4-2; J gene: TRBJ2-7; clone size: .; D gene: .; CDR3 protein: CASSQDFRGDYEQYF; CDR3 DNA: TGTGCCAGCAGCCAAGATTTTAGAGGAGACTACGAGCAGTACTTC
CDR3 length: 16; V gene: TRBV18; J gene: TRBJ2-6; clone size: .; D gene: .; CDR3 protein: CASSPLQSSGANVLTF; CDR3 DNA: TGTGCCAGCTCACCACTACAGTCCTCTGGGGCCAACGTCCTGACTTTC
CDR3 length: 14; V gene: TRBV29-1; J gene: TRBJ1-1; clone size: .; D gene: .; CDR3 protein: CSVRGAGFVAEAFF; CDR3 DNA: TGCAGCGTTAGGGGGGCGGGTTTTGTCGCTGAAGCTTTCTTT
CDR3 length: 19; V gene: TRBV11-2; J gene: TRBJ2-3; clone size: .; D gene: TRBD1; CDR3 protein: CASSFYPPGQGRIADTQYF; CDR3 DNA: TGTGCCAGCAGCTTTTACCCCCCGGGACAGGGGCGGATCGCAGATACGCAGTATTTT
CDR3 length: 14; V gene: TRBV7-9; J gene: TRBJ2-3; clone size: .; D gene: .; CDR3 protein: CASSLSSQGDTQYF; CDR3 DNA: TGTGCCAGCAGCCTTTCCTCGCAGGGGGATACGCAGTATTTT
CDR3 length: 15; V gene: TRBV18; J gene: TRBJ2-5; clone size: few; D gene: .; CDR3 protein: CASSPASSRWETQYF; CDR3 DNA: TGTGCCAGCTCACCGGCCTCTAGCCGTTGGGAGACCCAGTACTTC
CDR3 length: 16; V gene: TRBV5-4; J gene: TRBJ2-7; clone size: .; D gene: .; CDR3 protein: CASSLGPGLIIYEQYF; CDR3 DNA: TGTGCCAGCAGCTTGGGGCCGGGACTTATTATCTACGAGCAGTACTTC
CDR3 length: 16; V gene: TRBV5-1; J gene: TRBJ2-3; clone size: .; D gene: TRBD2; CDR3 protein: CASSLGLAASTDTQYF; CDR3 DNA: TGCGCCAGCAGCTTGGGGCTAGCGGCAAGCACAGATACGCAGTATTTT
CDR3 length: 15; V gene: TRBV5-4; J gene: TRBJ2-7; clone size: .; D gene: .; CDR3 protein: CASSLAGEGTYEQYF; CDR3 DNA: TGTGCCAGCAGCTTGGCGGGGGAAGGGACCTACGAGCAGTACTTC
CDR3 length: 13; V gene: TRBV10-3; J gene: TRBJ2-5; clone size: .; D gene: .; CDR3 protein: CAISEGDSGTQYF; CDR3 DNA: TGTGCCATCAGTGAGGGGGACTCTGGGACCCAGTACTTC
CDR3 length: 13; V gene: TRBV27; J gene: TRBJ2-7; clone size: .; D gene: .; CDR3 protein: CASRRADSYEQYF; CDR3 DNA: TGTGCCAGCAGACGGGCGGACTCCTACGAGCAGTACTTC
CDR3 length: 12; V gene: TRBV9; J gene: TRBJ1-2; clone size: .; D gene: .; CDR3 protein: CASSLDSDGYTF; CDR3 DNA: TGTGCCAGCAGCTTGGACAGTGATGGCTACACCTTC
CDR3 length: 13; V gene: TRBV6-6; J gene: TRBJ2-7; clone size: .; D gene: TRBD1; CDR3 protein: CASIRDSDYEQYF; CDR3 DNA: TGTGCCAGCATCCGGGACAGTGACTACGAGCAGTACTTC
CDR3 length: 15; V gene: TRBV2; J gene: TRBJ2-6; clone size: .; D gene: .; CDR3 protein: CASSDGASRANVLTF; CDR3 DNA: TGTGCCAGCAGTGATGGGGCAAGCAGGGCCAACGTCCTGACTTTC
CDR3 length: 12; V gene: TRBV2; J gene: TRBJ2-5; clone size: .; D gene: .; CDR3 protein: CASALREETQYF; CDR3 DNA: TGTGCCAGCGCATTGAGGGAAGAGACCCAGTACTTC
CDR3 length: 13; V gene: TRBV5-6; J gene: TRBJ1-5; clone size: .; D gene: .; CDR3 protein: CASSHFGGQPQHF; CDR3 DNA: TGTGCCAGCAGCCACTTTGGAGGCCAGCCCCAGCATTTT
CDR3 length: 11; V gene: TRBV28; J gene: TRBJ2-7; clone size: .; D gene: .; CDR3 protein: CASNGLGEQYF; CDR3 DNA: TGTGCCAGCAATGGCCTGGGGGAGCAGTACTTC
CDR3 length: 15; V gene: TRBV7-2; J gene: TRBJ1-1; clone size: .; D gene: .; CDR3 protein: CASSLQRWGNTEAFF; CDR3 DNA: TGTGCCAGCAGCCTACAAAGATGGGGGAACACTGAAGCTTTCTTT
CDR3 length: 14; V gene: TRBV5-1; J gene: TRBJ2-7; clone size: few; D gene: .; CDR3 protein: CASSLGQSLTEQYF; CDR3 DNA: TGCGCCAGCAGCTTGGGACAGAGCCTTACTGAGCAGTACTTC